This T cell receptor (beta chain) was captured by sequencing in a study of CD8 T cells in ankylosing spondylitis. V was pared by 4 bases and J by 8 bases, with 10 bases between. This CDR3 is 12 amino acids long. Germline lookup yields CDR1 MNHEY and CDR2 SVGEGT. One entry per CDR3 protein, called by TCRdb with MiXCR from the 5' RACE reads. The sample carries about 340,000 distinct CDR3 sequences, about 15% recorded once. The chain joins TRBV6-2 or TRBV6-3 to TRBJ2-3, with D possibly being TRBD1 (5 bases). The source is a male donor with ankylosing spondylitis or in good health (not recorded which). Sequenced: blood, either unsorted or a sorted T cell fraction (not recorded which). CDR3 protein: CASSWPQGTQYF. CDR3 nucleotides: TGTGCCAGCAGTTGGCCCCAGGGTACGCAGTATTTT.